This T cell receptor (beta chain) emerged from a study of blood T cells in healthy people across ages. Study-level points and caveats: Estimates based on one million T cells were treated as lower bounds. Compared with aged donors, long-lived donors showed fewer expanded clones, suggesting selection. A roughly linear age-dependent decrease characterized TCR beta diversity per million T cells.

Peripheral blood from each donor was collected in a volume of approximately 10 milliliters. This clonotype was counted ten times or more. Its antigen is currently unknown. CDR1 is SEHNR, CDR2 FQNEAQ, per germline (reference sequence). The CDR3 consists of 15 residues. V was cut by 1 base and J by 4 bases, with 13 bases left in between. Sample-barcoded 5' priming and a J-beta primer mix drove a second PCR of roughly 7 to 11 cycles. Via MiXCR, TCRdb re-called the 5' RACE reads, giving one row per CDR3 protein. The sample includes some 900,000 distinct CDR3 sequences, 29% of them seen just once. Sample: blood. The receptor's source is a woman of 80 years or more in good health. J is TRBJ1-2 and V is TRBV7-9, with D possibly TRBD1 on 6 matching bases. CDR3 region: CASSLGSTGTYGYTF. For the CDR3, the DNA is TGTGCCAGCAGCTTAGGATCCACAGGGACCTATGGCTACACCTTC.